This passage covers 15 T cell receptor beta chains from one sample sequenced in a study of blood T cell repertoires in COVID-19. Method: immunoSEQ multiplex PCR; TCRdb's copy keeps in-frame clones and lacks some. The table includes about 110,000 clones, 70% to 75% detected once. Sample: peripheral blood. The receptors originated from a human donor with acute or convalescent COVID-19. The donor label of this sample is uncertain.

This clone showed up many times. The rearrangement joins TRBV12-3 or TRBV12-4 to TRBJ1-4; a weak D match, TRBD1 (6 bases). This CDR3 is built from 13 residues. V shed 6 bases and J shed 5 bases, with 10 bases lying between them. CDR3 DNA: TGTGCCAGCAGAAAGGGGGTGAATGAAAAACTGTTTTTT. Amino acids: CASRKGVNEKLFF.

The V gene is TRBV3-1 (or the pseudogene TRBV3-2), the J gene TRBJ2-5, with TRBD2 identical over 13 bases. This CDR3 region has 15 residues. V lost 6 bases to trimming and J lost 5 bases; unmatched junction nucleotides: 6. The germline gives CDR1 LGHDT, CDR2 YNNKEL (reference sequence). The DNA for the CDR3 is TGTGCCAGCAGTGACACTAGCGGGGGGGCGGAGACCCAGTACTTC. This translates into CASSDTSGGAETQYF.

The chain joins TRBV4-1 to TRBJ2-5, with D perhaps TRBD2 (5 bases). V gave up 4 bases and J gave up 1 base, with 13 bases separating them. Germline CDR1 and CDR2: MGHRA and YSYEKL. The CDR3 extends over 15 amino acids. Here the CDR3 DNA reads TGCGCCAGCAGCCCCTCAGGAGGCGGCCAAGAGACCCAGTACTTC. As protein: CASSPSGGGQETQYF.

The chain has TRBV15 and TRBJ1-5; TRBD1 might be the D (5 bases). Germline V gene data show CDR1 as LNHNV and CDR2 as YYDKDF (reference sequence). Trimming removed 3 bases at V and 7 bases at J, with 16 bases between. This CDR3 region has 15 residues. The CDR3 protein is CATSSHLVGVQPQHF. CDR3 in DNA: TGTGCCACCAGCAGCCACCTTGTAGGGGTACAGCCCCAGCATTTT.

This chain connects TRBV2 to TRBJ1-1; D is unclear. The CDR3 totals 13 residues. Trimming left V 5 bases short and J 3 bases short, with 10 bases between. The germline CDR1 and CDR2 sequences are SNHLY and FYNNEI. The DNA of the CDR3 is TGTGCCAGCAGTCTCGACACCTACACTGAAGCTTTCTTT. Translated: CASSLDTYTEAFF. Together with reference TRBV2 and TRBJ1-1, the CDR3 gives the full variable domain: EPEVTQTPSHQVTQMGQEVILRCVPISNHLYFYWYRQILGQKVEFLVSFYNNEISEKSEIFDDQFSVERPDGSNFTLKIRSTKLEDSAMYFCASSLDTYTEAFFGQGTRLTVV.

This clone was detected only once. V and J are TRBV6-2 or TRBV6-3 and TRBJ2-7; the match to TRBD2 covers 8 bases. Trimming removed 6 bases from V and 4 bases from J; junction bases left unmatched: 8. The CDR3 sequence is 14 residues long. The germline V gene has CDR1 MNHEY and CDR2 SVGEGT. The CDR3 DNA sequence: TGTGCCAGCAGCCGCCTTAGCGGGGCATACGAGCAGTACTTC. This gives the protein CASSRLSGAYEQYF.

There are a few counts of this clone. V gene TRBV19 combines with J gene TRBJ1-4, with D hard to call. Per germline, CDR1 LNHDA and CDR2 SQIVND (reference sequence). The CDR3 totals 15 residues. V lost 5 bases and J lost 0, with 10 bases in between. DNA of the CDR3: TGTGCCAGTAGTGCCCAGACTGCAACTAATGAAAAACTGTTTTTT. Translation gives CASSAQTATNEKLFF.

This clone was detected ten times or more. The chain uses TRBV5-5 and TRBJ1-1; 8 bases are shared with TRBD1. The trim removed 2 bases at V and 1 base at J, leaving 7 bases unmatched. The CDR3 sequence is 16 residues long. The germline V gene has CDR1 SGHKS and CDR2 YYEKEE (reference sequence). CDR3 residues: CASSFSGGWKNTEAFF. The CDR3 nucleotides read TGTGCCAGCAGCTTTTCAGGGGGCTGGAAGAACACTGAAGCTTTCTTT.

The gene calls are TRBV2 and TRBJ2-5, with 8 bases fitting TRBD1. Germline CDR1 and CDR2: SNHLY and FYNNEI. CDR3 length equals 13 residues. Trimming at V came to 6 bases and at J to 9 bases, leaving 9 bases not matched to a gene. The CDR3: CASRGDRSGSQYF. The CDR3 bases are TGTGCCAGCAGGGGGGACAGGTCAGGGTCCCAGTACTTC.

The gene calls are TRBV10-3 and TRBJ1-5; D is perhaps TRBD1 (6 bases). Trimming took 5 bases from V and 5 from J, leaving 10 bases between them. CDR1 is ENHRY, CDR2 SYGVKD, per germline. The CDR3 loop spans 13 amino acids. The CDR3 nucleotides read TGTGCCATCAGTACAGGGAAGGATCAGCCCCAGCATTTT. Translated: CAISTGKDQPQHF.

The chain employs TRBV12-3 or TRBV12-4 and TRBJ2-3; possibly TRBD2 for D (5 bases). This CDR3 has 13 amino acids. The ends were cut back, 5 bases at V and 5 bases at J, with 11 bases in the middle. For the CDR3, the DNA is TGTGCCAGCAGTCCGGACCGGGGAGATACGCAGTATTTT. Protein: CASSPDRGDTQYF.

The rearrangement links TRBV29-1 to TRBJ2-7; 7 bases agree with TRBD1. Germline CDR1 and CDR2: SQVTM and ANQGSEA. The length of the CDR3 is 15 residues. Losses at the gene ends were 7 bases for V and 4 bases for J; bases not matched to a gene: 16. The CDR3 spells CSGRTGRQATYEQYV. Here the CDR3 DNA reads TGCAGCGGCAGGACAGGACGACAGGCTACATACGAGCAGTACGTC.

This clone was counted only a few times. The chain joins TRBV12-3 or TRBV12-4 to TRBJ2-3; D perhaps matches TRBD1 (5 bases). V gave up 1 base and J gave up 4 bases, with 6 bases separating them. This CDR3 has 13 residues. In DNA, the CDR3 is TGTGCCAGCAGTTTAGGGGGCCCAGATACGCAGTATTTT. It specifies CASSLGGPDTQYF.

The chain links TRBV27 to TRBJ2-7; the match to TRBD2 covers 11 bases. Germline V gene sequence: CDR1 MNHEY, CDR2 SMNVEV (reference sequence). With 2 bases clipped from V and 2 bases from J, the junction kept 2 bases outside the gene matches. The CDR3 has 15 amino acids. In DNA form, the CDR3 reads TGTGCCAGCAGTTTAGGTAGCGGGGGGGCCTACGAGCAGTACTTC. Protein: CASSLGSGGAYEQYF.

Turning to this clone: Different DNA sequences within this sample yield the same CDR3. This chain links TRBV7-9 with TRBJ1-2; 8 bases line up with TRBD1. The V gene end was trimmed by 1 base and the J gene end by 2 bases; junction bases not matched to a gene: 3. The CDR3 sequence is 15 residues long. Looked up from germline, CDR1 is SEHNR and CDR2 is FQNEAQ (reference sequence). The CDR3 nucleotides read TGTGCCAGCAGCTTAGGGACAGGGTCAAACTATGGCTACACCTTC. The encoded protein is CASSLGTGSNYGYTF.